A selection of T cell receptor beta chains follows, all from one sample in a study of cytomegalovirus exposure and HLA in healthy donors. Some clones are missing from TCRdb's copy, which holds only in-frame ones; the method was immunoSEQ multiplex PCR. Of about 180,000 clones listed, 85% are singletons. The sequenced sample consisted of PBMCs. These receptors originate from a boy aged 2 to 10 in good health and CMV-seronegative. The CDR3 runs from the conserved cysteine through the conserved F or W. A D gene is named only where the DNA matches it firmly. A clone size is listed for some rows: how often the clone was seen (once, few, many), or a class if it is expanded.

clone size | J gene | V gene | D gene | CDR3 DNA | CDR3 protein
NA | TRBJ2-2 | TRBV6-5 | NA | TGTGCCAGCAGTTACGGGCTGGGGGAGCTGTTTTTT | CASSYGLGELFF
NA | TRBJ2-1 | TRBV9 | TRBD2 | TGTGCCAGCAGCCTCGGACTAGCGGGATCTCCTGAGCAGTTCTTC | CASSLGLAGSPEQFF
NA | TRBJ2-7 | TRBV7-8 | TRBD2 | TGTGCCAGCAGCTTAGGCCGAGCGGGAAGAACGTGGGAGCAGTACTTC | CASSLGRAGRTWEQYF
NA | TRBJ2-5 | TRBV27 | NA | TGTGCCAGCAGTTTATTCCAGGGGCATGGGACCCAGTACTTC | CASSLFQGHGTQYF
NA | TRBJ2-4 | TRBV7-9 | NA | TGTGCCAGCAGCTTAGAGCAGGGTCGGACCAAAAACATTCAGTACTTC | CASSLEQGRTKNIQYF
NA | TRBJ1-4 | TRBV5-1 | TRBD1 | TGCGCCAGCAGCTTCACAGGGGGAGACGAAAAACTGTTTTTT | CASSFTGGDEKLFF
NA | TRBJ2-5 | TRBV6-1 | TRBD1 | TGTGCCACTCGGCCCCGACAGGGCCAAGAGACCCAGTACTTC | CATRPRQGQETQYF
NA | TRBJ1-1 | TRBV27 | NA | TGTGCCAGCAGTTTATTCCGAGGGGGCACTGAAGCTTTCTTT | CASSLFRGGTEAFF
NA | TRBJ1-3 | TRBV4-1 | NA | TGCGCCAGCAGCCCGGGGGGAAACACCATATATTTT | CASSPGGNTIYF
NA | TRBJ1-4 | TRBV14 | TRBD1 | TGTGCCAGCAGCCAATGGCCCTTGACAGGGGCATTTGAAAAACTGTTTTTT | CASSQWPLTGAFEKLFF
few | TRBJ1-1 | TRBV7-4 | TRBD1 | TGTGCCAGCAGCCCGCGGACAGGGGTATGTGACACTGAAGCTTTCTTT | CASSPRTGVCDTEAFF
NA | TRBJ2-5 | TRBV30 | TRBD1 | TGTGCCTGGAGTCTCGGGGCAGGGGGCCTGAAGACCCAGTACTTC | CAWSLGAGGLKTQYF
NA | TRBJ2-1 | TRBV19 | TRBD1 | TGTGCCAGTAGTATAGATATTGAGGGGGCATGGACCTACAATGAGCAGTTCTTC | CASSIDIEGAWTYNEQFF
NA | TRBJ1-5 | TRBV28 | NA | TGTGCCAGCAGTTGGACGCAGGGCAATCAGCTCCAGCATTTT | CASSWTQGNQLQHF
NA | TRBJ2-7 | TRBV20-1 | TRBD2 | TGCAGTGTGAGGAGCGGGATCGAGCAGTACTTC | CSVRSGIEQYF
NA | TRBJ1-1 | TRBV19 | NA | TGTGCCAGTAGTAACTTGGCCGACTGGAGCCCCGAGAACACTGAAGCTTTCTTT | CASSNLADWSPENTEAFF
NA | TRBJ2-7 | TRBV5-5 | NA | TGTGCCAGCAGCTTGGACCCGACGACAGGGACTTACGAGCAGTACTTC | CASSLDPTTGTYEQYF
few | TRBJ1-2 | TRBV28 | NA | TGTGCCAGCAGTCCTTCCCTAGGCTACACCTTC | CASSPSLGYTF
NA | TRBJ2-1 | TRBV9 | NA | TGTGCCAGCAGCTTTCAAGGGAGTGAGCAGTTCTTC | CASSFQGSEQFF
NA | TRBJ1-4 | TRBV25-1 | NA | TGTGCCAGCAGTGAATATTCCCCGGCGGGTGAAAAACTGTTTTTT | CASSEYSPAGEKLFF
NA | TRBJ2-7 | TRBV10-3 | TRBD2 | TGTGCCATCAGTGAGTCGTTGGGACTAGTACTCGAGCAGTACTTC | CAISESLGLVLEQYF
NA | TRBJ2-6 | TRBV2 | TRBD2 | TGTGCCAGCAGGGGGCAGCGGGAGGGGGGGGCCAACGTCCTGACTTTC | CASRGQREGGANVLTF
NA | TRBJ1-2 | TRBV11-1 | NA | TGTGCCAGCAGCTCCCCCAGGGGCCTAGACTATGGCTACACCTTC | CASSSPRGLDYGYTF
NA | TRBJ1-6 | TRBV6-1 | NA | TGTGCCAGCACCACGGAGCTTAATTCACCCCTCCACTTT | CASTTELNSPLHF
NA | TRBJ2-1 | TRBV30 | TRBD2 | TGTGCGTGGAGAGGATCCTTGACTAGCGGTTCCTACAATGAGCGGTTCTTC | CAWRGSLTSGSYNERFF
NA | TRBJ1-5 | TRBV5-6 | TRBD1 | TGTGCCAGCAGCCTGGGGACAGGGCAGCCCCAGCATTTT | CASSLGTGQPQHF